In this sample, the clone carrying this T cell receptor beta chain turned up a few times. Its antigen remains unidentified. The source of the sample is a study of vaccination and CD4 T cells after COVID-19. Sample treatment: roughly ten-day PBMC culture with coronavirus spike peptide pools or control peptides (ViraFEST assay). Trimming cost V 3 bases and J 6 bases, with 15 bases left between them. Per the germline V gene, CDR1 is LNHDA and CDR2 is SQIVND (reference sequence). The CDR3 covers 15 residues. Sequencing of DNA taken from cultured CD4+ T cells relied on the Oncomine TCR Beta short-read assay. TCRdb redid the calling of the PCR reads with MiXCR, one entry per CDR3 protein. The profile shows over 15,000 distinct CDR3 sequences, roughly 45% of them singletons.

This chain links TRBV19 with TRBJ1-5; a weak D match, TRBD1 (5 bases). The input for sequencing was CD4+ T cells from blood, cultured in vitro, taken after SARS-CoV-2 vaccination. This receptor was obtained from a human donor who had recovered from COVID-19. CDR3: CASSMSPGRGQPQHF. CDR3 bases: TGTGCCAGTAGTATGTCTCCGGGGCGGGGTCAGCCCCAGCATTTT.